This entry lists 3 T cell receptor beta chains sequenced from one sample in a study of cytomegalovirus exposure and HLA in healthy donors. Use of 60 Vbeta and 13 Jbeta primers characterized the PCR. TCRdb's copy holds only in-frame clones and misses some; the assay was immunoSEQ multiplex PCR. This sample has about 160,000 clones, with 75% found just once. Material: PBMCs. The source of these receptors is a woman in her forties or fifties in good health and CMV-seropositive.

The genes are TRBV5-1 and TRBJ2-7, with 7 bases lining up with TRBD1. Germline CDR1 SGHRS, CDR2 YFSETQ. V trimming: 2 bases; J trimming: 5 bases; junction bases outside the gene matches: 1. The CDR3 consists of 12 residues. As DNA, the CDR3 is TGCGCCAGCAGCTTAGGACAGGACGAGCAGTACTTC. Translated, it gives CASSLGQDEQYF. Based on the CDR3 plus reference TRBV5-1 and TRBJ2-7, the full variable domain is KAGVTQTPRYLIKTRGQQVTLSCSPISGHRSVSWYQQTPGQGLQFLFEYFSETQRNKGNFPGRFSGRQFSNSRSEMNVSTLELGDSALYLCASSLGQDEQYFGPGTRLTVT.

About this clone itself: In this CDR3 the conserved last residue, phenylalanine or tryptophan, is missing, so a read error is likely. The V gene is TRBV5-8, the J gene TRBJ1-2, with 11 bases lining up with TRBD1. The CDR3 runs to 16 residues. The J segment lost 0 bases and the V segment lost 9 bases, leaving 10 bases of the junction unmatched. The germline CDR1 and CDR2 sequences are SGHTS and YDEGEE. CDR3 sequence: CANHRDRGGANYGYTS. DNA for the CDR3: TGTGCCAATCACCGGGACAGGGGGGGAGCTAACTATGGCTACACCTCC.

The chain couples TRBV18 to TRBJ2-5, with D possibly matching TRBD1 (5 bases). V dropped 3 bases and J dropped 2 bases, with 10 bases sitting between them. The CDR3 covers 14 residues. Germline loops: CDR1 KGHSH, CDR2 LQKENI. The CDR3 nucleotides read TGTGCCAGCTCACCCCTGGACACTCAAGAGACCCAGTACTTC. This codes for CASSPLDTQETQYF.